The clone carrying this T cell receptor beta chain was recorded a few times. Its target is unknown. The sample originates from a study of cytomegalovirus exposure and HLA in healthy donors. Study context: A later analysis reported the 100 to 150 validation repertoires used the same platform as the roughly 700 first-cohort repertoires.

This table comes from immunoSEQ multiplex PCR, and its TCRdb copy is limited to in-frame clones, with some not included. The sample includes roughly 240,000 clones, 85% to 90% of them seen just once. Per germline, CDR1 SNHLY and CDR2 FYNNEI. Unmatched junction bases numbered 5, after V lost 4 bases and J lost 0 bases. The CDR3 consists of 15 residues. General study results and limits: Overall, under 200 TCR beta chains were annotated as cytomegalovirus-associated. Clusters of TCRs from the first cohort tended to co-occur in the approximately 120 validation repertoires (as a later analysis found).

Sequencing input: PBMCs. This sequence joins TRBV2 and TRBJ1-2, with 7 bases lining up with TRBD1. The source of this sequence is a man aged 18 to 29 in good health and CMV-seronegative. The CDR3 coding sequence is TGTGCCAGCAGTGCTGGGACAGTAGCTAACTATGGCTACACCTTC. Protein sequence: CASSAGTVANYGYTF. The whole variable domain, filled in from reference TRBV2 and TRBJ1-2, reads EPEVTQTPSHQVTQMGQEVILRCVPISNHLYFYWYRQILGQKVEFLVSFYNNEISEKSEIFDDQFSVERPDGSNFTLKIRSTKLEDSAMYFCASSAGTVANYGYTFGSGTRLTVV.